This TCR beta chain was profiled in a study of T cells of healthy individuals. This clonotype came up many times. MiXCR was run by TCRdb on the 5' RACE reads, yielding one entry per CDR3 protein. This sample has around 98,000 distinct CDR3 sequences, with 17% found just once. The CDR3 totals 14 residues. With 6 bases removed from V and 1 base from J, the gap between germline ends came to 10 bases. Germline V gene lookup returns CDR1 MDHEN and CDR2 SYDVKM. J is TRBJ2-1 and V is TRBV28; D gene uncertain. The TCR was taken from a human donor in good health. CDR3 amino acids: CASSQYRSYNEQFF. DNA for the CDR3: TGTGCCAGCAGCCAATATCGGTCCTACAATGAGCAGTTCTTC.